This TCR beta chain stems from a study of blood T cell repertoires in COVID-19. Profiled with immunoSEQ multiplex PCR; TCRdb holds only in-frame clones, not every one. The table has approximately 250,000 clones, 84% seen once. The CDR3 consists of 13 residues. V lost 5 bases, J lost 2 bases, and 2 bases stayed unmatched. The germline CDR1 and CDR2 sequences are MGHRA and YSYEKL. The chain has TRBV4-1 and TRBJ2-5; 7 bases fit TRBD1. The sample was peripheral blood. The source of this sequence is a woman between 40 and 55 years old who had recovered from COVID-19. CDR3: CASSRGPQETQYF. The CDR3 DNA reads as TGCGCCAGCAGCAGGGGGCCTCAAGAGACCCAGTACTTC.